A single sample gave rise to the 10 T cell receptor beta chains below, sequenced in a study of blood T cell repertoires in COVID-19. Generated by immunoSEQ multiplex PCR, the TCRdb table keeps only in-frame clones and is missing some. The top ten clones hold 5.5% to 7.5% of a sample with fewer than 250,000 clones, 84% of them seen once. The source material was PBMCs or T cells enriched from blood (not recorded which). The source of these receptors is a woman between 40 and 55 years old who had recovered from COVID-19.

The V gene is TRBV3-1 (or the pseudogene TRBV3-2), the J gene TRBJ1-3; D uncertain. Germline lookup yields CDR1 LGHDT and CDR2 YNNKEL (reference sequence). The CDR3 is made up of 12 amino acids. The ends were cut back, 0 bases at V and 9 bases at J, with 6 bases in the middle. The CDR3 region is CASSQEPGTIYF. Here the CDR3 DNA reads TGTGCCAGCAGCCAAGAACCGGGCACCATATATTTT.

The chain carries TRBV7-9 and TRBJ2-1, with TRBD2 matching over 8 bases. Trimming took 1 base from V and 3 from J; bases not matched to a gene: 2. The CDR3 runs to 15 residues. Germline V gives CDR1 SEHNR, CDR2 FQNEAQ (reference sequence). The CDR3 DNA reads as TGTGCCAGCAGCTTAGAGCTAGCGGGCTACAATGAGCAGTTCTTC. Its protein is CASSLELAGYNEQFF. Supplemented by reference TRBV7-9 and TRBJ2-1, the full variable domain reads DTGVSQNPRHKITKRGQNVTFRCDPISEHNRLYWYRQTLGQGPEFLTYFQNEAQLEKSRLLSDRFSAERPKGSFSTLEIQRTEQGDSAMYLCASSLELAGYNEQFFGPGTRLTVL.

J is TRBJ2-1 and V is TRBV27; 7 bases match TRBD2. With V trimmed by 7 bases and J by 2 bases, 11 bases remained unmatched. This CDR3 has 16 residues. CDR1 and CDR2 (germline): MNHEY, SMNVEV (reference sequence). As DNA, the CDR3 is TGTGCCAGCACTCTAACGGTCGGGACTACCTACAATGAGCAGTTCTTC. This codes for CASTLTVGTTYNEQFF.

This sequence joins TRBV30 and TRBJ2-7; D may be TRBD1 (6 bases). V lost 3 bases and J 10 bases, leaving 13 bases between the germline ends. From germline, CDR1 is GTSNPN and CDR2 SVGIG (reference sequence). The CDR3 totals 11 residues. CDR3 nucleotides: TGTGCCTGGAGCCGGGACACCGTTCAGTACGTC. Translation gives CAWSRDTVQYV.

The chain joins TRBV6-2 or TRBV6-3 to TRBJ1-4; TRBD1 agrees at 8 bases. V lost 5 bases, J lost 4 bases, and 12 bases stayed unmatched. Per germline, CDR1 MNHEY and CDR2 SVGEGT. The CDR3 spans 17 residues. The CDR3 protein is CASSPWAGDRGNEKLFF. The CDR3 DNA reads as TGTGCCAGCAGTCCATGGGCCGGAGACAGGGGTAATGAAAAACTGTTTTTT.

This clone was found once. The rearrangement links TRBV7-6 to TRBJ2-2, with 9 positions matching TRBD2. CDR3 length equals 15 residues. The ends lost 1 base at V and 5 bases at J; junction bases unmatched: 2. The germline gives CDR1 SGHVS, CDR2 FNYEAQ. CDR3 coding DNA: TGTGCCAGCAGCTTAGGTCTAGCGGGGACCGGGGAGCTGTTTTTT. Translation: CASSLGLAGTGELFF.

This clone was observed many times. The rearrangement links TRBV2 to TRBJ2-1; 8 nucleotides match TRBD1. In germline, CDR1 is SNHLY, CDR2 FYNNEI. V lost 6 bases and J lost 2; bases outside the gene matches: 0. The CDR3 covers 13 residues. The CDR3 nucleotides are TGTGCCAGCAGGGGACAGGCCTACAATGAGCAGTTCTTC. It specifies CASRGQAYNEQFF.

The chain's CDR3 is CSVPGTGRADTQYF. The CDR3 nucleotides are TGCAGCGTTCCCGGGACAGGGAGGGCAGATACGCAGTATTTT. J is TRBJ2-3 and V is TRBV29-1; 9 nucleotides align to TRBD1. The V and J ends lost 5 bases and 4 bases, in that order; junction bases with no gene match: 7. This CDR3 region has 14 residues. The germline CDR1 and CDR2 sequences are SQVTM and ANQGSEA.

The CDR3 protein is CASSQGWGVGGAPLHF. As DNA, the CDR3 is TGCGCCAGCAGCCAAGGATGGGGGGTTGGAGGAGCCCCCCTCCACTTT. The genes are TRBV4-1 and TRBJ1-6, with D tentatively TRBD1 (5 bases). Germline CDR1 and CDR2: MGHRA and YSYEKL. Trimming pared 1 base from V and 13 bases from J, leaving 20 bases between. CDR3 length equals 16 residues.

The sample holds one count of this clone. The V and J genes are TRBV29-1 and TRBJ1-1, with D tentatively TRBD1 (6 bases). The CDR3 extends over 13 amino acids. Germline V gives CDR1 SQVTM, CDR2 ANQGSEA. Between the trimmed V and J ends, which lost 3 bases and 7 bases, there was a span of 15 bases. The CDR3, as DNA: TGCAGCGTTGACACAGGGTCCGGTCTTGAAGCTTTCTTT. Protein: CSVDTGSGLEAFF.